Shown below are 15 T cell receptor beta chains from a single sample sequenced in a study of immune heterogeneity within non-small cell lung tumors. The template consisted of bulk tumor genomic DNA, with roughly 0.65 ug used per sample. The authors collected several far-apart biopsies from each primary tumor during surgery. Those enrolled were patients newly diagnosed with untreated non-small cell lung cancer and undergoing curative surgery. Amplification of the TCR beta CDR3 was achieved through multiplex PCR with 32 V and 13 J primers. TCRdb reprocessed the multiplex PCR reads via MiXCR and lists one record per CDR3 protein. The sample gives 5,000 to 7,000 distinct CDR3 sequences, 20% to 25% of which show up once; more than 9.5% is in the top ten. Sequencing was performed on lung tumor tissue. All receptors come from an older woman with non-small cell lung cancer.

This clonotype was observed many times. The rearrangement joins TRBV4-2 to TRBJ2-7; D may be TRBD1 (7 bases). CDR1 and CDR2 from the germline V gene are LGHNA and YNFKEQ. V gave up 1 base and J gave up 4 bases, with 14 bases separating them. There are 15 residues in the CDR3. The CDR3 loop reads CASSQVAEGAYEQYF. The DNA for the CDR3 is TGTGCCAGCAGCCAAGTAGCGGAGGGGGCTTACGAGCAGTACTTC.

Judged by abundance, this clonotype is medium-sized. The gene calls are TRBV5-5 and TRBJ2-7; D may be TRBD1 (5 bases). Germline V gene sequence: CDR1 SGHKS, CDR2 YYEKEE (reference sequence). V dropped 1 base and J dropped 0 bases, with 8 bases sitting between them. The CDR3 sequence is 14 residues long. CDR3 residues: CASSLSRVSYEQYF. The CDR3 DNA is TGTGCCAGCAGCTTGTCCAGGGTCTCCTACGAGCAGTACTTC.

For this clonotype: One end of the junction is discordant with germline, which a read error may explain. V and J are TRBV20-1 and TRBJ1-1; 7 nucleotides align to TRBD1. From germline, CDR1 is DFQATT and CDR2 SNEGSKA (reference sequence). This CDR3 spans 12 amino acids. The CDR3 bases are TGTAGTTCTATGACAGGGAGCACTGAAGCTTTCTTT. Its protein is CSSMTGSTEAFF.

This clonotype is medium-sized (0.01 to 0.1%) by share. The V call is TRBV28, the J call TRBJ2-2; the D is unclear. This CDR3 spans 15 amino acids. The V and J ends lost 4 bases and 0 bases respectively, with 9 bases between them. Germline loops: CDR1 MDHEN, CDR2 SYDVKM. The CDR3, as DNA: TGTGCCAGCAGTTCGACGACACCGAACACCGGGGAGCTGTTTTTT. Amino acids: CASSSTTPNTGELFF. Drawing the rest from reference TRBV28 and TRBJ2-2, the complete variable domain is DVKVTQSSRYLVKRTGEKVFLECVQDMDHENMFWYRQDPGLGLRLIYFSYDVKMKEKGDIPEGYSVSREKKERFSLILESASTNQTSMYLCASSSTTPNTGELFFGEGSRLTVL.

This clonotype was counted between two and nine times. The chain is built from TRBV4-3 and TRBJ1-1; the D is unclear. The germline V and J ends were trimmed by 2 bases and 5 bases, with 12 bases remaining between them. CDR1 and CDR2 from the germline V gene are LGHNA and YSLEER. The CDR3 loop spans 14 amino acids. The CDR3 bases are TGCGCCAGCAGCCAAAATCTTGATAAGACTGAAGCTTTCTTT. Protein: CASSQNLDKTEAFF.

There are many counts of this clonotype. The genes are TRBV6-6 and TRBJ2-1; unclear D gene. Per germline, CDR1 MNHNY and CDR2 SVGAGI (reference sequence). The CDR3 length is 11 residues. Deletions cut 4 bases from V and 9 bases from J, with 7 bases between. CDR3 amino acids: CASSSRLEQFF. DNA of the CDR3: TGTGCCAGCAGTTCTCGACTTGAGCAGTTCTTC.

As regards this clonotype: A much larger clonotype is one base distant, so this may be a read error. Lacking the conserved final phenylalanine or tryptophan, this CDR3 likely reflects a read error. The V gene is TRBV10-2, the J gene TRBJ1-1; 7 nucleotides line up with TRBD1. The CDR3 length is 13 residues. Germline V gene sequence: CDR1 WSHSY, CDR2 SAAADI. With 6 bases clipped from V and 8 bases from J, the junction kept 9 bases outside the gene matches. The CDR3 here is CASREPGTEEAFL. CDR3 bases: TGCGCCAGCAGGGAACCCGGGACAGAAGAAGCTTTCCTT.

About this clonotype itself: A clone one base away is much larger, so this may be a read error. This likely comes from a read error, as the CDR3 has no conserved phenylalanine or tryptophan at its end. The chain carries TRBV15 and TRBJ2-1; D unresolved. Trimming removed 5 bases at V and 4 bases at J, with 6 bases between. The length of the CDR3 is 12 residues. Germline V gene sequence: CDR1 LNHNV, CDR2 YYDKDF (reference sequence). CDR3 sequence reads: CATSEVYNEQFL. CDR3 nucleotides: TGTGCCACCAGCGAGGTTTACAATGAGCAGTTCTTG.

To note about this clonotype: Without the conserved terminal phenylalanine or tryptophan, this CDR3 likely stems from a read error. Because the CDR3's place on the DNA is in doubt, the DNA is left out and the CDR3 is given as listed by TCRdb. The rearrangement links TRBV20-1 to TRBJ2-3; the DNA was not compared with TRBD1, the D call given in the table. Germline CDR1 and CDR2: DFQATT and SNEGSKA (reference sequence). The CDR3 totals 15 residues, both ends included. CDR3 in amino acids: CSAKDRGWYQQYFGP.

By share, this clonotype counts as medium-sized. As DNA, the CDR3 is TGCGCCAGCAGTCACTCCCAAGGGGCGGTCACGGCGGTCGAGCAGTACTTC. Translated: CASSHSQGAVTAVEQYF. The rearrangement joins TRBV10-2 to TRBJ2-7, with a weak D call TRBD1 (5 bases). The CDR3 totals 17 residues. Trimming pared 5 bases from V and 6 bases from J, leaving 26 bases between. From germline, CDR1 is WSHSY and CDR2 SAAADI.

A word on this clonotype: This may come from a read error, since a much larger clone is one base off. J is TRBJ2-2 and V is TRBV7-2, with unresolved D. Germline values: CDR1 SGHTA, CDR2 FQGNSA. This CDR3 contains 15 residues. As DNA, the CDR3 is TGTGACAGCAGCCCAAGCGTCTTGAACACCGGGGAGCTGTTTTTT. Its translation: CDSSPSVLNTGELFF.

With respect to this clonotype: A read error may explain this, as a much larger clone is one base away. V and J are TRBV14 and TRBJ2-2, with D maybe TRBD1 (9 bases). The germline V gene has CDR1 SGHDN and CDR2 FVKESK. The CDR3 has 17 residues. The germline V and J ends were trimmed by 3 bases and 7 bases, with 21 bases remaining between them. The CDR3 DNA reads TGTGCCAGCAGCCAGCGGGGGGACAGGGCTATCGACGGGGAGCTGTTTTTT. This gives the protein CASSQRGDRAIDGELFF.

This clonotype was seen many times. The chain uses TRBV5-1 and TRBJ1-4; D is possibly TRBD1 (5 bases). The germline gives CDR1 SGHRS, CDR2 YFSETQ. The germline V and J ends were trimmed by 0 bases and 5 bases, with 14 bases remaining between them. This CDR3 spans 16 amino acids. Written as DNA, the CDR3 is TGCGCCAGCAGCTTGGCCACAGGCGGAAGGAATGAAAAACTGTTTTTT. This translates into CASSLATGGRNEKLFF.

This clonotype is classed as medium-sized. The CDR3 bases are TGTGCCAGCAGACGAGCGATGTCGGATACGCAGTATTTT. Its protein product is CASRRAMSDTQYF. V and J are TRBV6-1 and TRBJ2-3; no clear D gene. This CDR3 is built from 13 residues. Per germline, CDR1 MNHNS and CDR2 SASEGT. V lost 6 bases and J 6 bases, leaving 13 bases between the germline ends.

This clonotype showed up just a few times. With a much larger clone just one base away, this may be a read error. The chain has TRBV5-1 and TRBJ2-7, with 7 bases lining up with TRBD2. Germline trimming cut 1 base from V and 0 bases from J; bases unmatched to any gene: 4. This CDR3 spans 15 amino acids. Looked up from germline, CDR1 is SGHRS and CDR2 is YFSETQ. The CDR3 spells CASSLFSSGSYEQYF. The CDR3 DNA is TGCGCCAGCAGCTTGTTTTCTAGCGGCTCCTACGAGCAGTACTTC.